Presented here are 13 T cell receptor beta chains from one specimen sequenced in a study of CD8 T cells in Susac syndrome. Reverse transcription used about 0.45 to 1 ug RNA and random hexamers. TCRdb reprocessed the immunoSEQ multiplex PCR reads via MiXCR and lists one record per CDR3 protein. This sample yields approximately 130,000 distinct CDR3 sequences, of which 91% are seen a single time; approximately 0.24% belongs to the top ten. Material: CD8+ T cells from PBMCs. All receptors come from a human donor with multiple sclerosis.

CDR3 bases: TGTGCCAGCAGTTTATCGGGACAGGGGGCTTTCTACGAGCAGTACTTC. This codes for CASSLSGQGAFYEQYF. The V gene is TRBV27, the J gene TRBJ2-7; 12 bases map to TRBD1. Losses at the gene ends were 0 bases for V and 3 bases for J; bases not matched to a gene: 3. From germline, CDR1 is MNHEY and CDR2 SMNVEV (reference sequence). The CDR3 sequence is 16 residues long.

The rearrangement links TRBV4-1 to TRBJ2-7, with TRBD1 matching 10 bases. CDR3 size: 15 residues. V lost 0 bases, J lost 6 bases, and 5 bases stayed unmatched. Germline CDR1 reads MGHRA; CDR2 reads YSYEKL. The CDR3 sequence: CASSQDGTGAGEQYF. The CDR3 coding sequence is TGCGCCAGCAGCCAAGACGGGACAGGGGCTGGCGAGCAGTACTTC.

The chain is built from TRBV15 and TRBJ2-5; D may be TRBD2 (6 bases). With 1 base removed from V and 0 bases from J, the gap between germline ends came to 9 bases. This CDR3 has 15 amino acids. In germline, CDR1 is LNHNV, CDR2 YYDKDF (reference sequence). The CDR3 DNA follows: TGTGCCACCAGCAGAGTTGGAGGGTACCAAGAGACCCAGTACTTC. Amino acids: CATSRVGGYQETQYF.

The rearrangement uses TRBV25-1 and TRBJ2-7; D call uncertain. The V and J ends lost 3 bases and 9 bases respectively, with 6 bases between them. CDR3 length: 10 amino acids. The V gene's germline CDR1 is MGHDK and CDR2 SYGVNS. The CDR3 sequence is CASSDGVQYF. CDR3 nucleotide sequence: TGTGCCAGCAGTGACGGAGTGCAGTACTTC.

V is TRBV20-1 and J is TRBJ2-7; D gene ambiguous. Germline-derived CDR1 and CDR2 are DFQATT and SNEGSKA (reference sequence). CDR3 size: 15 residues. Trimming cost V 2 bases and J 0 bases, with 14 bases left between them. The CDR3 is CSARPVGGSSYEQYF. The CDR3 coding sequence is TGCAGTGCTAGACCGGTCGGCGGTAGCTCCTACGAGCAGTACTTC.

This sequence joins TRBV7-9 and TRBJ2-7; the D gene is possibly TRBD2 (6 bases). The V end was cut by 1 base, the J end by 5 bases, with 12 bases between. The CDR3 runs 14 residues. Germline V CDR1 and CDR2: SEHNR, FQNEAQ (reference sequence). CDR3 sequence: CASSLVLLADEQYF. DNA for the CDR3: TGTGCCAGCAGCTTAGTTTTACTAGCCGACGAGCAGTACTTC. The entire variable domain, with the rest obtained from reference TRBV7-9 and TRBJ2-7, is as follows: DTGVSQNPRHKITKRGQNVTFRCDPISEHNRLYWYRQTLGQGPEFLTYFQNEAQLEKSRLLSDRFSAERPKGSFSTLEIQRTEQGDSAMYLCASSLVLLADEQYFGPGTRLTVT.

The chain carries TRBV5-1 and TRBJ2-3; TRBD2 is a possible D gene (5 bases). Trimming shortened V by 1 base and J by 3 bases, and 9 bases separated the two germline ends. The CDR3 is 14 amino acids. Germline V gene lookup returns CDR1 SGHRS and CDR2 YFSETQ. As DNA, the CDR3 is TGCGCCAGCAGCTTGACGGAGGAGACAGATACGCAGTATTTT. This sequence encodes CASSLTEETDTQYF.

This chain uses TRBV7-2 with TRBJ2-3; D may be TRBD2 (5 bases). Trimming took off 5 bases at V and 4 bases at J, with 13 bases between the two ends. From germline, CDR1 is SGHTA and CDR2 FQGNSA. The CDR3 loop spans 14 amino acids. The CDR3 nucleotides are TGTGCCAGCAGCATGCTGGCGGGCCCAGATACGCAGTATTTT. Residues: CASSMLAGPDTQYF. Full variable domain (missing parts from reference TRBV7-2 and TRBJ2-3): GAGVSQSPSNKVTEKGKDVELRCDPISGHTALYWYRQSLGQGLEFLIYFQGNSAPDKSGLPSDRFSAERTGGSVSTLTIQRTQQEDSAVYLCASSMLAGPDTQYFGPGTRLTVL.

The V gene is TRBV2, the J gene TRBJ1-3; a possible D gene is TRBD1 (5 bases). V gave up 11 bases and J gave up 0 bases, with 17 bases separating them. The CDR3 runs 15 residues. Germline V gene sequence: CDR1 SNHLY, CDR2 FYNNEI. The CDR3 nucleotides read TGTGCCGGACGGTGGCCGGGGCGCTCTGGAAACACCATATATTTT. Translating it yields CAGRWPGRSGNTIYF.

The chain combines TRBV30 with TRBJ1-1; D is unclear. CDR3 length equals 13 residues. CDR1 is GTSNPN and CDR2 is SVGIG in the germline V gene (reference sequence). V was cut by 2 bases and J by 6 bases, with 13 bases left in between. The CDR3 DNA is TGTGCCTGGAGTATCCTGGTGGACTCTGAAGCTTTCTTT. Its translation: CAWSILVDSEAFF.

The V call is TRBV7-9, the J call TRBJ2-2, with 9 bases identical to TRBD2. Trimming removed 3 bases from V and 5 bases from J; junction bases left unmatched: 4. From germline, CDR1 is SEHNR and CDR2 FQNEAQ (reference sequence). This CDR3 is built from 15 residues. Written as DNA, the CDR3 is TGTGCCAGCAGCTTCGTAGCGGGAGAGACCGGGGAGCTGTTTTTT. As protein: CASSFVAGETGELFF.

The CDR3 region is CASSQDSPTDTQYF. CDR3 DNA sequence: TGCGCCAGCAGCCAAGATAGCCCCACAGATACGCAGTATTTT. The rearrangement links TRBV4-3 to TRBJ2-3; D not resolved. Trimming removed 0 bases at V and 2 bases at J, with 6 bases between. Germline loops: CDR1 LGHNA, CDR2 YSLEER. There are 14 residues in the CDR3.

The chain joins TRBV4-1 to TRBJ2-7; D is undetermined. V lost 0 bases, J lost 1 base, and 16 bases lay in between. Germline loops: CDR1 MGHRA, CDR2 YSYEKL. The CDR3 is 17 amino acids. The CDR3 region is CASSQDPPSRSSYEQYF. DNA of the CDR3: TGCGCCAGCAGCCAAGATCCCCCGAGTAGGTCATCCTACGAGCAGTACTTC.